Below, 8 T cell receptor beta chains from the same sample are listed, as sequenced in a study of cytomegalovirus exposure and HLA in healthy donors. Sequencing used immunoSEQ multiplex PCR; TCRdb keeps in-frame clones, though not all of them. The sample shows around 350,000 clones, just over 85% of them seen only once. The sample was PBMCs. These receptors all stem from a woman under 30 in good health and CMV-seronegative.

This clone has only a few counts. The chain couples TRBV29-1 to TRBJ2-2, with a possible D match to TRBD1 (5 bases). With 8 bases removed from V and 6 bases from J, the gap between germline ends came to 7 bases. CDR3 length: 10 residues. In germline, CDR1 is SQVTM, CDR2 ANQGSEA. CDR3 in amino acids: CSWGAGELFF. The CDR3 bases are TGCAGCTGGGGCGCCGGGGAGCTGTTTTTT.

This clone was recorded a few times. The rearrangement joins TRBV30 to TRBJ2-7, with D maybe TRBD1 (5 bases). The CDR3 covers 12 residues. V was shortened by 5 bases and J by 3 bases, with 11 bases between the two germline ends. The V gene's germline CDR1 is GTSNPN and CDR2 SVGIG (reference sequence). CDR3 sequence (DNA): TGTGCCTGGGGAAAAGACAGCTACGAGCAGTACTTC. Translated, it gives CAWGKDSYEQYF. The variable domain in full, completed from reference TRBV30 and TRBJ2-7, reads SQTIHQWPATLVQPVGSPLSLECTVEGTSNPNLYWYRQAAGRGLQLLFYSVGIGQISSEVPQNLSASRPQDRQFILSSKKLLLSDSGFYLCAWGKDSYEQYFGPGTRLTVT.

The V call is TRBV19, the J call TRBJ1-4, with a weak D call TRBD1 (5 bases). Germline lookup yields CDR1 LNHDA and CDR2 SQIVND (reference sequence). V was clipped by 6 bases and J by 8 bases, with 19 bases between them. CDR3 length equals 15 residues. Here the CDR3 reads CASRAGSAGEEKLFF. CDR3 DNA: TGTGCCAGTAGGGCAGGGTCTGCTGGAGAAGAAAAACTGTTTTTT.

J is TRBJ2-1 and V is TRBV15; 8 positions match TRBD2. Per the germline V gene, CDR1 is LNHNV and CDR2 is YYDKDF (reference sequence). With V trimmed by 0 bases and J by 0 bases, 4 bases remained unmatched. The CDR3 is 17 amino acids. The CDR3 reads CATSRERTSPSYNEQFF. Written as DNA, the CDR3 is TGTGCCACCAGCAGAGAGAGGACTAGCCCCTCCTACAATGAGCAGTTCTTC.

V and J are TRBV28 and TRBJ1-2, with unresolved D. The CDR3 sequence is 15 residues long. The V and J ends lost 4 bases and 5 bases respectively, with 17 bases between them. CDR1 is MDHEN, CDR2 SYDVKM, per germline. CDR3 sequence (DNA): TGTGCCAGCAGTTGGCCTACGGGATCTGGGTATGGCTACACCTTC. Its translation: CASSWPTGSGYGYTF.

V gene TRBV5-4 combines with J gene TRBJ1-4; 10 bases map to TRBD1. This CDR3 has 14 residues. J was trimmed by 8 bases and V by 4 bases; bases with no gene match: 5. In germline, CDR1 is SGHNT, CDR2 YYREEE (reference sequence). The CDR3 sequence: CASSRGQGNEKLFF. CDR3 in DNA: TGTGCCAGCAGCAGGGGACAGGGGAACGAAAAACTGTTTTTT.

The V call is TRBV29-1, the J call TRBJ2-7; 7 bases are a match to TRBD2. The germline CDR1 and CDR2 sequences are SQVTM and ANQGSEA. The CDR3 is made up of 12 amino acids. J was trimmed by 4 bases and V by 7 bases; bases with no gene match: 7. The CDR3, as DNA: TGCAGCGCGAAGACTAGCTCATACGAGCAGTACTTC. Protein sequence: CSAKTSSYEQYF.

The chain links TRBV18 to TRBJ1-1, with TRBD1 matching 11 bases. The germline gives CDR1 KGHSH, CDR2 LQKENI. The CDR3 consists of 16 residues. Trimming at V came to 5 bases and at J to 4 bases, leaving 9 bases not matched to a gene. The CDR3 region has the DNA TGTGCCAGCTCAACCGGACAGGGGGCAAGATCCACTGAAGCTTTCTTT. Translating it yields CASSTGQGARSTEAFF.